Presented here are 22 T cell receptor beta chains from one specimen sequenced in a study of blood T cell repertoires in COVID-19. Clones were sequenced by immunoSEQ multiplex PCR, and TCRdb holds only the in-frame ones, with some missing. The data contain around 140,000 clones, roughly 80% of them singletons. Sample: peripheral blood. Every receptor here comes from a human donor in a cohort sampled during active COVID-19.

The rearrangement links TRBV7-2 to TRBJ2-3; 9 positions agree with TRBD2. The CDR3 consists of 18 residues. Trimming cost V 1 base and J 3 bases; bases outside gene matches: 11. Germline CDR1 reads SGHTA; CDR2 reads FQGNSA. The CDR3 sequence: CASSLVGSGGHPTDTQYF. The CDR3 DNA is TGTGCCAGCAGCTTAGTCGGTAGCGGGGGCCACCCGACAGATACGCAGTATTTT.

V usage is TRBV5-4 and J usage is TRBJ2-5; TRBD1 matches at 12 bases. Germline V gene lookup returns CDR1 SGHNT and CDR2 YYREEE (reference sequence). V lost 3 bases, J lost 2 bases, and 8 bases stayed unmatched. This CDR3 is 17 amino acids long. DNA for the CDR3: TGTGCCAGCAGCTCCGGGACAGGGGGCGGAGGGCAAGAGACCCAGTACTTC. It yields the protein CASSSGTGGGGQETQYF. Full variable domain (outside the CDR3, taken from reference TRBV5-4 and TRBJ2-5): ETGVTQSPTHLIKTRGQQVTLRCSSQSGHNTVSWYQQALGQGPQFIFQYYREEENGRGNFPPRFSGLQFPNYSSELNVNALELDDSALYLCASSSGTGGGGQETQYFGPGTRLLVL.

The CDR3 DNA reads as TGCGCCAGCAGCTTGAAGTTCCTCGGGTTCGACGAGCAGTACTTC. It translates to CASSLKFLGFDEQYF. V gene TRBV5-1 combines with J gene TRBJ2-7; no reliable D call. This CDR3 contains 15 residues. Trimming took off 1 base at V and 5 bases at J, with 16 bases between the two ends. Germline lookup yields CDR1 SGHRS and CDR2 YFSETQ.

The genes are TRBV12-3 or TRBV12-4 and TRBJ2-5; maybe TRBD1 (6 bases). There are 13 residues in the CDR3. The V end was cut by 6 bases, the J end by 2 bases, with 10 bases between. This CDR3 reads CASSYQGQETQYF. CDR3 nucleotide sequence: TGTGCCAGCAGCTATCAGGGGCAAGAGACCCAGTACTTC.

V and J are TRBV18 and TRBJ1-2, with TRBD1 identical over 7 bases. This CDR3 is built from 15 residues. Germline assignment: CDR1 KGHSH and CDR2 LQKENI. Losses at the gene ends were 8 bases for V and 5 bases for J; bases not matched to a gene: 14. The CDR3 region is CASTLRQGDPYGYTF. CDR3 bases: TGTGCCAGCACGCTCAGACAGGGAGACCCATATGGCTACACCTTC. The full variable domain, rest sourced from reference TRBV18 and TRBJ1-2, is NAGVMQNPRHLVRRRGQEARLRCSPMKGHSHVYWYRQLPEEGLKFMVYLQKENIIDESGMPKERFSAEFPKEGPSILRIQQVVRGDSAAYFCASTLRQGDPYGYTFGSGTRLTVV.

The J gene is TRBJ2-7, the V gene TRBV20-1; 12 bases map to TRBD2. The CDR3 spans 15 residues. V gave up 3 bases and J gave up 7 bases; unmatched junction bases: 10. Germline V CDR1 and CDR2: DFQATT, SNEGSKA (reference sequence). The CDR3 bases are TGCAGTGCTAGTGTCGCTAGCGGGGGGGCCGGGGAGCAGTACTTC. This translates into CSASVASGGAGEQYF.

The chain links TRBV5-8 to TRBJ1-4; D gene ambiguous. Germline values: CDR1 SGHTS, CDR2 YDEGEE. V lost 2 bases and J lost 4, with 15 bases in between. The CDR3 runs 16 residues. The CDR3 sequence is CASSFPRSNDNEKLFF. For the CDR3, the DNA is TGTGCCAGCAGCTTCCCACGGTCGAACGATAATGAAAAACTGTTTTTT.

V and J are TRBV6-5 and TRBJ2-1, with D possibly TRBD1 on 8 matching bases. This CDR3 has 14 amino acids. Germline lookup yields CDR1 MNHEY and CDR2 SVGAGI. The V and J ends lost 5 bases and 8 bases respectively, with 16 bases between them. CDR3 sequence (DNA): TGTGCCAGCAGTCACAGGACAGGGAGGGATGAGCAGTTCTTC. It translates to CASSHRTGRDEQFF.

V and J are TRBV15 and TRBJ1-3, with D uncertain. This CDR3 spans 14 amino acids. The germline CDR1 and CDR2 sequences are LNHNV and YYDKDF (reference sequence). Trimming removed 1 base at V and 1 base at J, with 5 bases between. CDR3 loop: CATSRAGSGNTIYF. In DNA, the CDR3 is TGTGCCACCAGCAGAGCGGGGTCTGGAAACACCATATATTTT.

The gene calls are TRBV13 and TRBJ1-4, with 9 bases lining up with TRBD1. The germline V gene encodes CDR1 PRHDT and CDR2 FYEKMQ (reference sequence). This CDR3 contains 14 residues. After removal of 5 bases from V and 7 bases from J, the junction contained 5 bases not matched to a gene. CDR3 nucleotides: TGTGCCAGCAGCGACCGGGACAGGGCTGAAAAACTGTTTTTT. Its translation is CASSDRDRAEKLFF. Together with reference TRBV13 and TRBJ1-4, the CDR3 gives the full variable domain: AAGVIQSPRHLIKEKRETATLKCYPIPRHDTVYWYQQGPGQDPQFLISFYEKMQSDKGSIPDRFSAQQFSDYHSELNMSSLELGDSALYFCASSDRDRAEKLFFGSGTQLSVL.

The CDR3, as DNA: TGTGCCACCAGTGATCCGGGACAGGGAACAGATACGCAGTATTTT. Translation: CATSDPGQGTDTQYF. The chain has TRBV24-1 and TRBJ2-3; the match to TRBD1 covers 9 bases. The CDR3 contains 15 residues. From germline, CDR1 is KGHDR and CDR2 SFDVKD. Losses at the gene ends were 3 bases for V and 3 bases for J; bases not matched to a gene: 3.

The chain uses TRBV6-5 and TRBJ1-3; 8 nucleotides agree with TRBD1. The CDR3 loop spans 15 amino acids. With V trimmed by 6 bases and J by 0 bases, 4 bases remained unmatched. Germline V gene sequence: CDR1 MNHEY, CDR2 SVGAGI. The CDR3 bases are TGTGCCAGCAGGGTGACAGGGGCCTCTGGAAACACCATATATTTT. Protein: CASRVTGASGNTIYF.

CDR3 nucleotides: TGTGCCAGCACCGGACAGCCTGGCGAGGGAAACACCATATATTTT. Translated, it gives CASTGQPGEGNTIYF. The chain carries TRBV7-9 and TRBJ1-3, with a weak D call TRBD1 (6 bases). Germline V lookup: CDR1 SEHNR, CDR2 FQNEAQ (reference sequence). CDR3 size: 15 residues. With 7 bases removed from V and 4 bases from J, the gap between germline ends came to 17 bases.

J is TRBJ2-1 and V is TRBV5-4; 10 positions agree with TRBD1. The V segment lost 4 bases and the J segment 8 bases; nucleotides outside the gene matches: 9. The germline gives CDR1 SGHNT, CDR2 YYREEE (reference sequence). The CDR3 has 15 amino acids. The CDR3 nucleotides read TGTGCCAGCAGCCTACCGGGACAGGGGTCCCATGAGCAGTTCTTC. Residues: CASSLPGQGSHEQFF.

This clone has a single count. V usage is TRBV18 and J usage is TRBJ1-1; a possible D gene is TRBD1 (6 bases). Trimming removed 6 bases from V and 1 base from J, with 18 bases in between. The CDR3 length is 16 residues. Germline CDR1 KGHSH, CDR2 LQKENI. Here the CDR3 DNA reads TGTGCCAGCTCGCCTGGGGGGGCTCCTAAGAACACTGAAGCTTTCTTT. Encoded protein: CASSPGGAPKNTEAFF.

This clone was seen once. The J gene is TRBJ1-5, the V gene TRBV9, with D tentatively TRBD1 (6 bases). CDR3 length equals 14 residues. Germline CDR1 reads SGDLS; CDR2 reads YYNGEE. Trimming took 4 bases from V and 6 from J, leaving 14 bases between them. CDR3 bases: TGTGCCAGCAGCCCAGGGGACCCCCTTCAGCCCCAGCATTTT. Translation: CASSPGDPLQPQHF.

The chain joins TRBV28 to TRBJ1-1; a weak D match, TRBD1 (5 bases). The V and J ends lost 8 bases and 3 bases respectively, with 13 bases between them. The CDR3 loop spans 13 amino acids. Germline lookup yields CDR1 MDHEN and CDR2 SYDVKM. The CDR3 DNA is TGTGCCAGCCGCTCAGGGATTGACACTGAAGCTTTCTTT. It codes for CASRSGIDTEAFF.

J is TRBJ2-5 and V is TRBV7-8; no definite D call. CDR3 length: 14 amino acids. Trimming pared 2 bases from V and 4 bases from J, leaving 11 bases between. Germline CDR1 reads SGHVS; CDR2 reads FQNEAQ. CDR3 nucleotide sequence: TGTGCCAGCAGCTTAACGGTTGCGCGAGAGACCCAGTACTTC. Protein product: CASSLTVARETQYF.

V gene TRBV6-1 combines with J gene TRBJ2-2; 12 nucleotides match TRBD1. Losses at the gene ends were 1 base for V and 3 bases for J; bases not matched to a gene: 9. CDR1 MNHNS and CDR2 SASEGT come from the germline V gene. CDR3 length: 19 amino acids. CDR3 residues: CASSEVLGQGAWDTGELFF. In DNA, the CDR3 is TGTGCCAGCAGTGAAGTGCTGGGACAGGGGGCCTGGGACACCGGGGAGCTGTTTTTT.

The chain joins TRBV7-8 to TRBJ2-5; 7 nucleotides agree with TRBD1. Germline-derived CDR1 and CDR2 are SGHVS and FQNEAQ. The CDR3 contains 17 residues. The trim removed 5 bases at V and 2 bases at J, leaving 14 bases unmatched. The CDR3 sequence is CASSPKRASDRQETQYF. The CDR3 nucleotides are TGTGCCAGCAGCCCAAAGAGGGCTTCGGACAGGCAAGAGACCCAGTACTTC.

The V and J genes are TRBV7-3 and TRBJ2-1; TRBD1 matches at 9 bases. Germline-derived CDR1 and CDR2 are SGHTA and FQGTGA. The length of the CDR3 is 14 residues. Trimming cost V 10 bases and J 0 bases; bases outside gene matches: 4. This CDR3 reads CAKGQGPSYNEQFF. The DNA of the CDR3 is TGTGCCAAGGGACAGGGCCCCTCCTACAATGAGCAGTTCTTC.

This chain connects TRBV6-5 to TRBJ1-3, with TRBD1 as a possible D gene (5 bases). CDR3 length: 16 residues. Germline-derived CDR1 and CDR2 are MNHEY and SVGAGI. With 2 bases removed from V and 2 bases from J, the gap between germline ends came to 13 bases. The CDR3 nucleotides are TGTGCCAGCAGTTACGTTCAGGGAGGTACTGGAAACACCATATATTTT. Translating it yields CASSYVQGGTGNTIYF.